The source of this T cell receptor (beta chain) is a study of blood T cell repertoires in COVID-19. The protocol was immunoSEQ multiplex PCR, while the TCRdb copy is restricted to in-frame clones and leaves out a portion. The sample has 90,000 or so clones, less than 90% seen once. The CDR3 sequence is 15 residues long. After removal of 4 bases from V and 2 bases from J, the junction contained 6 bases not matched to a gene. This receptor was identified in a man older than 75 with active or convalescent COVID-19. The J gene is TRBJ2-1, the V gene TRBV5-3, with TRBD1 identical over 7 bases. TRBV5-3 is identified as an open reading frame with a role that is uncertain. Sequencing input: peripheral blood. The CDR3 DNA sequence: TGTGCCAGAAGCGTACCGGGACAGACCTACAATGAGCAGTTCTTC. This gives the protein CARSVPGQTYNEQFF.